A selection of T cell receptor beta chains follows, all from one sample in a study of cytomegalovirus exposure and HLA in healthy donors. Libraries were prepared by immunoSEQ multiplex PCR; TCRdb keeps only in-frame clonotypes and omits some of them. Counted here are about 140,000 clones, 80% occurring once; the ten biggest clones make up about 6.5%. Material: PBMCs. Receptors originate from a man in his forties in good health and CMV-seropositive. Each CDR3 is given with its conserved first and last residue. A D gene is named only where the DNA matches it firmly. A row's size may be missing; if present it is once, few, many or a size class.

d_call	clone_size	j_call	v_call	cdr3_aa	cdr3_nt
-	-	TRBJ1-1	TRBV6-1	CASRYQGNTEAFF	TGTGCCAGCAGGTACCAGGGTAACACTGAAGCTTTCTTT
-	few	TRBJ2-2	TRBV5-1	CASSRGWQGWEENTGELFF	TGCGCCAGCAGCCGCGGTTGGCAAGGGTGGGAGGAAAACACCGGGGAGCTGTTTTTT
TRBD1	few	TRBJ2-7	TRBV6-5	CASCSGTGLNEQYF	TGTGCCAGCTGCTCCGGGACAGGGCTTAACGAGCAGTACTTC
TRBD2	once	TRBJ2-1	TRBV9	CASSPLSGREGDEQFF	TGTGCCAGCAGCCCTCTTAGCGGGAGGGAGGGGGATGAGCAGTTCTTC
-	few	TRBJ1-1	TRBV7-2	CASSLDRWNTEAFF	TGTGCCAGCAGCTTAGACAGGTGGAACACTGAAGCTTTCTTT
TRBD2	-	TRBJ2-1	TRBV5-6	CASSFSGRRGEQFF	TGTGCCAGCAGCTTTAGCGGGAGAAGGGGTGAGCAGTTCTTC
TRBD2	-	TRBJ2-7	TRBV7-2	CASSLASSGSPYEQYF	TGTGCCAGCAGCTTAGCGTCTAGCGGTTCCCCCTACGAGCAGTACTTC
-	-	TRBJ1-2	TRBV5-1	CASSLPGTWEGYTF	TGCGCCAGCAGCTTGCCGGGGACATGGGAAGGCTACACCTTC
-	-	TRBJ2-1	TRBV7-3	CASSSEQAGSEQFF	TGTGCCAGCAGCTCCGAACAGGCAGGGTCCGAGCAGTTCTTC
TRBD2	-	TRBJ2-7	TRBV4-3	CASGAGVGEQYF	TGCGCCAGCGGGGCGGGAGTGGGCGAGCAGTACTTC
-	-	TRBJ2-5	TRBV2	CASSDRGLQETQYF	TGTGCCAGCAGTGATCGGGGTCTCCAAGAGACCCAGTACTTC
-	-	TRBJ2-1	TRBV4-2	CASSQVSGSRNNEQFF	TGTGCCAGCAGCCAAGTGTCGGGATCTCGGAACAATGAGCAGTTCTTC
TRBD2	-	TRBJ2-3	TRBV5-8	CASSAPRRGVRTDTQYF	TGTGCCAGCAGCGCCCCACGTCGGGGGGTCCGCACAGATACGCAGTATTTT
-	few	TRBJ2-7	TRBV10-2	CASSQGRAAQYF	TGCGCCAGCAGTCAGGGGAGGGCCGCGCAGTACTTT
-	-	TRBJ2-7	TRBV5-8	CASSLNRAAYEQYF	TGTGCCAGCAGCTTGAACAGGGCAGCCTACGAGCAGTACTTC
TRBD2	many	TRBJ2-7	TRBV4-2	CASSQNSGEAYEQYF	TGTGCCAGCAGCCAAAATAGCGGGGAAGCCTACGAGCAGTACTTC
TRBD1	few	TRBJ1-6	TRBV6-6	CASSYGTGQNSPLHF	TGTGCCAGCAGTTATGGGACAGGGCAAAATTCACCCCTCCACTTT
TRBD1	-	TRBJ1-1	TRBV27	CASRLTLGQPTEAFF	TGTGCCAGCAGACTTACTTTGGGACAGCCTACTGAAGCTTTCTTT
-	-	TRBJ2-7	TRBV7-8	CASSSQGGYEQYF	TGTGCCAGCAGCTCCCAGGGGGGATACGAGCAGTACTTC
-	-	TRBJ1-1	TRBV6-5	CASTSWGDAGEAFF	TGTGCCAGCACCTCTTGGGGGGACGCGGGTGAAGCTTTCTTT
TRBD1	-	TRBJ2-7	TRBV7-2	CASSLSGQGTYEQYF	TGTGCCAGCAGCTTATCGGGACAGGGTACCTACGAGCAGTACTTC
-	-	TRBJ2-7	TRBV28	CASTGETSYEQYF	TGTGCCAGCACAGGGGAAACCTCCTACGAGCAGTACTTC
-	-	TRBJ1-3	TRBV4-2	CASSQGAGLAGNTIYF	TGTGCCAGCAGCCAAGGGGCAGGTTTGGCTGGAAACACCATATATTTT
-	-	TRBJ2-5	TRBV29-1	CSARTDQETQYF	TGCAGCGCCCGGACAGACCAAGAGACCCAGTACTTC
-	-	TRBJ2-3	TRBV5-6	CASGTGGTDTQYF	TGTGCCAGCGGGACGGGGGGCACAGATACGCAGTATTTT
-	once	TRBJ2-7	TRBV25-1	CASSGDIFYEQYF	TGTGCCAGCAGTGGAGACATCTTCTACGAGCAGTACTTC
TRBD2	few	TRBJ2-5	TRBV9	CASSVGAGVGEQYF	TGTGCCAGCAGCGTCGGAGCGGGAGTCGGGGAGCAGTACTTC
TRBD1	-	TRBJ1-2	TRBV2	CASLPGGTNYGYTF	TGTGCCAGCCTGCCAGGGGGAACTAACTATGGCTACACCTTC
TRBD1	-	TRBJ2-1	TRBV2	CANSRVRGNEQFF	TGTGCCAATTCAAGGGTCAGGGGGAATGAGCAGTTCTTC
-	-	TRBJ2-7	TRBV6-1	CASIARHNYEQYF	TGTGCCAGCATCGCCAGACACAACTACGAGCAGTACTTC
TRBD2	-	TRBJ2-2	TRBV29-1	CSVRLARELFF	TGCAGCGTCCGACTAGCCCGGGAGCTGTTTTTT
-	-	TRBJ1-2	TRBV11-2	CASSLAREDGYTF	TGTGCCAGCAGCTTAGCGCGGGAGGATGGCTACACCTTC